Below, 8 T cell receptor beta chains from the same sample are listed, as sequenced in a study of monozygotic twins with cystic fibrosis. The table came from immunoSEQ multiplex PCR; TCRdb's copy has only in-frame clones and leaves some out. Seen here are roughly 9,400 clones, over 98% observed once, and the top ten hold approximately 0.22%. The sequenced sample consisted of blood. These receptors originate from a girl aged 2-10 years with cystic fibrosis.

The gene calls are TRBV5-6 and TRBJ2-3; D gene uncertain. The CDR3 consists of 15 residues. Germline assignment: CDR1 SGHDT and CDR2 YYEEEE. Trimming stripped 3 bases from V and 1 base from J, with 12 bases between. CDR3: CASSSDGRGTDTQYF. In DNA, the CDR3 is TGTGCCAGCAGCTCGGACGGAAGAGGCACAGATACGCAGTATTTT.

The chain recombines TRBV18 with TRBJ2-2; no firm D call. The CDR3 length is 14 residues. V gave up 1 base and J gave up 3 bases, with 6 bases separating them. Germline CDR1 KGHSH, CDR2 LQKENI. DNA for the CDR3: TGTGCCAGCTCACCACGGAGCGACACCGGGGAGCTGTTTTTT. Protein: CASSPRSDTGELFF.

This chain links TRBV10-3 with TRBJ1-1; 11 nucleotides match TRBD1. The CDR3 totals 15 residues. Germline CDR1 and CDR2: ENHRY and SYGVKD. J was trimmed by 6 bases and V by 3 bases; bases with no gene match: 6. CDR3 protein: CAISDRDRGDPEAFF. In DNA, the CDR3 is TGTGCCATCAGTGACCGGGACAGGGGGGACCCTGAAGCTTTCTTT.

This chain joins TRBV28 and TRBJ2-2; D unclear. The CDR3 loop spans 15 amino acids. Trimming shortened V by 4 bases and J by 0 bases, and 9 bases separated the two germline ends. Germline CDR1 MDHEN, CDR2 SYDVKM. The CDR3 reads CASSSGETNTGELFF. CDR3 in DNA: TGTGCCAGCAGTTCGGGTGAAACGAACACCGGGGAGCTGTTTTTT. Full variable domain (remainder filled in from reference TRBV28 and TRBJ2-2): DVKVTQSSRYLVKRTGEKVFLECVQDMDHENMFWYRQDPGLGLRLIYFSYDVKMKEKGDIPEGYSVSREKKERFSLILESASTNQTSMYLCASSSGETNTGELFFGEGSRLTVL.

The chain uses TRBV19 and TRBJ2-1; TRBD2 aligns across 8 bases. The V segment lost 4 bases and the J segment 5 bases; nucleotides outside the gene matches: 4. This CDR3 is 14 amino acids long. Looked up from germline, CDR1 is LNHDA and CDR2 is SQIVND (reference sequence). For the CDR3, the DNA is TGTGCCAGTAGTAGGGTAGCGGGGAACAATGAGCAGTTCTTC. Translated, it gives CASSRVAGNNEQFF.

The CDR3: CSVGQAGGPNTEAFF. The CDR3 nucleotides are TGCAGCGTTGGACAGGCAGGGGGACCGAACACTGAAGCTTTCTTT. The gene calls are TRBV29-1 and TRBJ1-1, with TRBD1 identical over 7 bases. Germline CDR1 and CDR2: SQVTM and ANQGSEA. Germline trimming cut 4 bases from V and 1 base from J; bases unmatched to any gene: 9. The CDR3 contains 15 residues.

V and J are TRBV6-1 and TRBJ1-3; 7 bases match TRBD1. V shed 5 bases and J 3 bases; nucleotides not matched to a gene: 7. CDR1 and CDR2 (germline): MNHNS, SASEGT. This CDR3 region has 15 residues. The CDR3 here is CASSIRQGGGNTIYF. The CDR3 coding sequence is TGTGCCAGCAGTATACGACAGGGAGGTGGAAACACCATATATTTT.

J is TRBJ2-1 and V is TRBV5-1; D not resolved. V lost 3 bases, J lost 5 bases, and 9 bases lay in between. Germline CDR1 SGHRS, CDR2 YFSETQ. The CDR3 has 13 amino acids. Written as DNA, the CDR3 is TGCGCCAGCAGCTCTCATCCCAACAATGAGCAGTTCTTC. Its protein product is CASSSHPNNEQFF.